What follows are 3 T cell receptor beta chains derived from one specimen sequenced in a study of STAT5B mutations in CD4+ large granular lymphocyte leukemia. The data were produced by immunoSEQ multiplex PCR, yet TCRdb's version contains in-frame clones alone and is incomplete. The table shows nearly 45,000 clones, with 86% occurring only once. The sequenced material came from CD4+ T cells from blood buffy coats. Every receptor here comes from a human donor in good health.

The V call is TRBV7-9, the J call TRBJ2-7; a possible D gene is TRBD2 (5 bases). The CDR3 has 15 residues. Germline values: CDR1 SEHNR, CDR2 FQNEAQ (reference sequence). Trimming left V 5 bases short and J 3 bases short, with 17 bases between. In DNA, the CDR3 is TGTGCCAGCAGCCAAGCCCCGACGGGGTACTACGAGCAGTACTTC. Protein sequence: CASSQAPTGYYEQYF. The full variable domain, its missing parts supplied by reference TRBV7-9 and TRBJ2-7, is DTGVSQNPRHKITKRGQNVTFRCDPISEHNRLYWYRQTLGQGPEFLTYFQNEAQLEKSRLLSDRFSAERPKGSFSTLEIQRTEQGDSAMYLCASSQAPTGYYEQYFGPGTRLTVT.

The V and J genes are TRBV20-1 and TRBJ1-2, with D possibly TRBD1 on 6 matching bases. The V gene's germline CDR1 is DFQATT and CDR2 SNEGSKA (reference sequence). The V end was cut by 7 bases, the J end by 6 bases, with 12 bases between. This CDR3 comprises 11 residues. DNA for the CDR3: TGCAGTGTTAGGGACAACGATGGCTACACCTTC. Amino acids: CSVRDNDGYTF.

In DNA form, the CDR3 reads TGTGCCAGCAGCCAAGAGTGGGGGGGGCAAGAGACCCAGTACTTC. Amino acids: CASSQEWGGQETQYF. V gene TRBV4-2 combines with J gene TRBJ2-5, with 7 bases matching TRBD2. Germline CDR1 is LGHNA and CDR2 is YNFKEQ. V was clipped by 0 bases and J by 2 bases; unmatched bases: 3. The length of the CDR3 is 15 residues.